Listed below are T cell receptor beta chains from one sample, sequenced in a study of T cells in Graves' hyperthyroidism and ophthalmopathy. TCRdb recomputed calls from the multiplex PCR reads with MiXCR, one row per CDR3 protein. The table shows hundreds of thousands of distinct CDR3 sequences, with less than 20% occurring only once. What was sequenced was blood. These receptor sequences come from a young woman with Graves' hyperthyroidism that later progressed to Graves' ophthalmopathy. Each CDR3 is given with its conserved first and last residue. Each record gives: V gene, clone size, J gene, D gene, CDR3 protein, CDR3 DNA. The D gene is left open where the match is weak. Not all rows give a size; the values are once, few, many and, for expanded clones, a class.

TRBV6-2/TRBV6-3,few,TRBJ1-5,.,CASSYSRGKGHGNQPQHF,TGTGCCAGCAGTTACTCGAGGGGTAAGGGCCACGGCAATCAGCCCCAGCATTTT
TRBV7-9,few,TRBJ2-6,.,CASSLRTERGRAAGANVLTF,TGTGCCAGCAGCTTAAGGACAGAAAGAGGGAGGGCCGCTGGGGCCAACGTCCTGACTTTC
TRBV6-5,few,TRBJ2-1,.,CASSYSLADEQFF,TGTGCCAGCAGTTACTCACTAGCTGACGAACAGTTCTTC
TRBV10-3,once,TRBJ1-6,TRBD1,CAISIQGANSPLHF,TGTGCCATCAGTATACAGGGGGCGAATTCACCCCTCCACTTT
TRBV2,many,TRBJ2-3,.,CASRDSAAPTDTQYF,TGTGCCAGCCGGGACTCCGCAGCCCCCACAGATACGCAGTATTTT
TRBV11-2,many,TRBJ2-7,TRBD1,CASSLGFRTGDSYEQYF,TGTGCCAGCAGCTTAGGCTTTAGGACAGGGGACTCCTACGAGCAGTACTTC
TRBV7-9,many,TRBJ1-1,.,CASSFPDLNTEAFF,TGTGCCAGCAGCTTTCCGGACCTGAACACTGAAGCTTTCTTT
TRBV27,few,TRBJ1-5,.,CASSLSTLSNQPQHF,TGTGCCAGCAGTTTAAGTACTCTTAGCAATCAGCCCCAGCATTTT
TRBV12-3/TRBV12-4,many,TRBJ1-5,.,CASSFNAEFQPQHF,TGTGCCAGCAGTTTTAACGCGGAGTTTCAGCCCCAGCATTTT
TRBV28,many,TRBJ2-2,TRBD2,CASSITSGRRVGELFF,TGTGCCAGCAGTATTACTAGCGGGAGACGGGTCGGGGAGCTGTTTTTT
TRBV24-1,.,TRBJ1-2,.,CATSETAYYGYTF,TGTGCCACCAGCGAGACAGCGTACTATGGCTACACCTTC
TRBV7-7,many,TRBJ2-5,TRBD1,CASSIDRGLGETQYF,TGTGCTAGCAGCATCGACAGGGGCCTTGGGGAGACCCAGTACTTC
TRBV6-6,.,TRBJ1-6,.,CASSYSGGVMNSPLHF,TGTGCCAGCAGTTACTCTGGGGGCGTCATGAATTCACCCCTCCACTTT
TRBV12-3/TRBV12-4,many,TRBJ2-7,.,CASSLSGTPGDEQYF,TGTGCCAGCAGTTTAAGTGGGACGCCGGGGGACGAGCAGTACTTC
TRBV9,.,TRBJ2-3,TRBD2,CASSSSGSYTDTQYF,TGTGCCAGCAGCTCTAGCGGGTCTTACACAGATACGCAGTATTTT
TRBV19,.,TRBJ2-5,.,CASSIGRQETQYF,TGTGCCAGTAGTATCGGACGTCAAGAGACCCAGTACTTC
TRBV20-1,many,TRBJ2-5,TRBD2,CSARNSGGRETQYF,TGCAGTGCTAGAAATAGCGGGGGAAGAGAGACCCAGTACTTC
TRBV2,many,TRBJ1-2,.,CASSADSGGAVNGYTF,TGTGCCAGCAGTGCGGATTCGGGGGGCGCAGTAAATGGCTACACCTTC
TRBV7-2,many,TRBJ2-5,.,CASSLGGGTLKETQYF,TGTGCCAGCAGCTTAGGAGGCGGGACCTTGAAGGAGACCCAGTACTTC
TRBV12-5,.,TRBJ2-5,TRBD1,CASGLVRYRGLGETQYF,TGTGCTAGTGGTTTGGTTAGGTACAGGGGGCTAGGGGAGACCCAGTACTTC
TRBV6-5,.,TRBJ2-1,TRBD1,CASSYPGQGSYNEQFF,TGTGCCAGCAGTTACCCGGGACAGGGCTCCTACAATGAGCAGTTCTTC
TRBV28,.,TRBJ2-5,.,CASSLVTSSQETQYF,TGTGCCAGCAGTTTAGTGACGAGTTCTCAAGAGACCCAGTACTTC
TRBV4-3,.,TRBJ2-6,.,CASSQYLYTSGANVLTF,TGCGCCAGCAGCCAGTACCTGTACACCTCTGGGGCCAACGTCCTGACTTTC
TRBV6-2/TRBV6-3,.,TRBJ2-1,TRBD2,CASRYSGSKKNEQFF,TGTGCCAGCAGATATAGCGGGAGCAAGAAAAATGAGCAGTTCTTC
TRBV20-1,many,TRBJ1-5,.,CSARRGDRAQPQHF,TGCAGTGCTAGAAGAGGTGATCGGGCTCAGCCCCAGCATTTT
TRBV18,many,TRBJ2-7,TRBD1,CASSQTGKGHEQYF,TGTGCCAGCTCACAGACAGGGAAAGGCCACGAGCAGTACTTC
TRBV14,few,TRBJ2-1,.,CASSRIGQKNEQFF,TGTGCCAGCAGCCGTATAGGACAAAAAAATGAGCAGTTCTTC
TRBV28,.,TRBJ2-7,.,CATQSFEQYF,TGTGCCACCCAGAGTTTCGAGCAGTACTTC
TRBV30,few,TRBJ1-1,.,CAWGKGEAGTEAFF,TGTGCCTGGGGTAAAGGGGAGGCAGGCACTGAAGCTTTCTTT
TRBV27,many,TRBJ2-7,.,CASSLSAQGEQYF,TGTGCCAGCAGTTTATCTGCTCAGGGTGAGCAGTACTTC
TRBV7-2,few,TRBJ2-7,TRBD2,CASSLSGSGSYEQYF,TGTGCCAGCAGCTTAAGCGGGAGCGGGTCCTACGAGCAGTACTTC
TRBV19,.,TRBJ2-2,.,CASSLGASRAGELFF,TGTGCCAGTAGTTTGGGAGCTAGCAGGGCCGGGGAGCTGTTTTTT
TRBV18,many,TRBJ2-3,TRBD2,CASSALTSGGLIDTQYF,TGTGCCAGCTCCGCATTGACTAGCGGAGGCCTTATAGATACGCAGTATTTT
TRBV13,many,TRBJ2-7,.,CASSSRTVNYEQYF,TGTGCCAGCAGCTCCAGGACAGTCAACTACGAGCAGTACTTC
TRBV6-1,many,TRBJ1-2,.,CASSYGSYYGYTF,TGTGCCAGCAGTTATGGGAGTTATTATGGCTACACCTTC
TRBV10-3,few,TRBJ2-3,TRBD2,CAIKGAGRYTDTQYF,TGTGCCATCAAAGGAGCGGGACGCTACACAGATACGCAGTATTTT
TRBV29-1,many,TRBJ1-4,.,CSALGGLNEKLFF,TGCAGCGCCTTGGGGGGCCTTAATGAAAAACTGTTTTTT
TRBV20-1,.,TRBJ2-7,TRBD2,CSARAHRGLAGAQNEQYF,TGCAGTGCTAGAGCCCACCGAGGACTAGCGGGAGCTCAGAACGAGCAGTACTTC
TRBV18,few,TRBJ2-7,.,CASSQLLDSYEQYF,TGTGCCAGCTCACAACTCCTAGACTCCTACGAGCAGTACTTC
TRBV7-6,.,TRBJ2-2,TRBD2,CASSSRLTSGSYSGELFF,TGTGCCAGCAGCTCGAGACTGACTAGCGGGAGTTACTCCGGGGAGCTGTTTTTT
TRBV28,many,TRBJ1-1,TRBD1,CASSLGQGYGTEAFF,TGTGCCAGCAGTTTAGGACAGGGGTACGGCACTGAAGCTTTCTTT
TRBV6-1,.,TRBJ1-6,TRBD1,CASSWRGQSPLHF,TGTGCCAGCAGTTGGAGGGGGCAATCACCCCTCCACTTT
TRBV28,few,TRBJ2-1,.,CASTGGPVNEQFF,TGTGCCAGCACAGGGGGGCCGGTGAATGAGCAGTTCTTC
TRBV7-8,many,TRBJ2-7,.,CASTPLGVHEQYF,TGTGCCAGCACCCCCTTGGGGGTCCACGAGCAGTACTTC
TRBV11-3,many,TRBJ2-1,TRBD2,CASSGARLADDSAHNEQFF,TGTGCCAGCAGCGGGGCGAGACTAGCGGACGACTCAGCCCACAATGAGCAGTTCTTC
TRBV15,many,TRBJ1-4,.,CATSNDSGEKLFF,TGTGCCACCAGCAACGACAGTGGCGAAAAACTGTTTTTT
TRBV7-8,.,TRBJ2-2,.,CASSLGIGNTGELFF,TGTGCCAGCAGCTTAGGGATAGGGAACACCGGGGAGCTGTTTTTT
TRBV28,many,TRBJ1-2,.,CASSLAGANYGYTF,TGTGCCAGCAGTTTAGCAGGGGCTAACTATGGCTACACCTTC
TRBV6-1,once,TRBJ2-2,.,CASSEEAANTGELFF,TGTGCCAGCAGTGAAGAGGCCGCTAACACCGGGGAGCTGTTTTTT
TRBV28,many,TRBJ2-3,.,CASSPGALDTQYF,TGTGCCAGCAGTCCCGGGGCCCTAGATACGCAGTATTTT
TRBV27,.,TRBJ1-2,TRBD1,CASGLGQGENYGYTF,TGTGCCAGCGGACTAGGACAGGGAGAAAACTATGGCTACACCTTC
TRBV28,many,TRBJ2-7,.,CASSLPHPPGCGEQYF,TGTGCCAGCAGTTTACCCCACCCTCCAGGGTGCGGCGAGCAGTACTTC